One sample yielded the 10 T cell receptor beta chains listed below, sequenced in a study of cytomegalovirus exposure and HLA in healthy donors (dated by TCRdb to about 2017). The method was the immunoSEQ multiplex PCR assay. For the multiplex PCR, a mixture combining 60 forward primers for TCR Vbeta segments and 13 reverse primers for TCR Jbeta segments was used. The table was pulled from immuneACCESS by TCRdb, which kept in-frame rearrangements only. Such tables lose some clones; where checked, under half of the loss comes from unresolved V genes, and the rest has no known cause. This sample is represented by 250,000 to 300,000 clones; 80% to 90% of them were singletons. The top ten clonotypes cover 1.5% to 2% of the sample. Sequenced sample: PBMCs. The receptors come from a woman between 35 and 50 years old in good health and CMV-seropositive.

J is TRBJ2-1 and V is TRBV5-1, with no clear D. The V gene's germline CDR1 is SGHRS and CDR2 YFSETQ. The CDR3 has 12 amino acids. The V end was cut by 7 bases, the J end by 5 bases, with 10 bases between. CDR3 loop: CASADSNNEQFF. CDR3 DNA: TGCGCCAGCGCGGATTCCAACAATGAGCAGTTCTTC.

The chain recombines TRBV25-1 with TRBJ2-1; TRBD1 matches 9 bases. Germline CDR1 MGHDK, CDR2 SYGVNS. Trimming removed 4 bases from V and 1 base from J; junction bases left unmatched: 5. The CDR3 has 16 residues. CDR3: CASSAAGTGSYNEQFF. CDR3 coding DNA: TGTGCCAGCAGTGCTGCGGGGACAGGGTCCTACAATGAGCAGTTCTTC.

V and J are TRBV4-3 and TRBJ2-1; D might be TRBD2 (5 bases). This CDR3 spans 13 amino acids. V gave up 4 bases and J gave up 5 bases, with 9 bases separating them. In germline, CDR1 is LGHNA, CDR2 YSLEER. The CDR3 protein is CASSPPSHNEQFF. In DNA, the CDR3 is TGCGCCAGCAGCCCCCCTAGCCACAATGAGCAGTTCTTC.

J is TRBJ1-3 and V is TRBV2; D ambiguous. The CDR3 loop spans 17 amino acids. Germline CDR1 and CDR2: SNHLY and FYNNEI. V lost 3 bases and J 0 bases, leaving 15 bases between the germline ends. Here the CDR3 reads CASSEPSFRDSGNTIYF. The DNA for the CDR3 is TGTGCCAGCAGTGAGCCCTCCTTTCGCGACTCTGGAAACACCATATATTTT.

The chain employs TRBV4-1 and TRBJ2-3; TRBD2 agrees at 8 bases. With 4 bases clipped from V and 4 bases from J, the junction kept 10 bases outside the gene matches. Germline V gene lookup returns CDR1 MGHRA and CDR2 YSYEKL. The CDR3 sequence is 16 residues long. CDR3: CASSLGGAGVADTQYF. In DNA form, the CDR3 reads TGCGCCAGCAGCCTCGGGGGGGCAGGGGTAGCAGATACGCAGTATTTT.

The V gene is TRBV4-2, the J gene TRBJ1-4, with D possibly TRBD1 on 6 matching bases. V was shortened by 1 base and J by 0 bases, with 9 bases between the two germline ends. Germline lookup yields CDR1 LGHNA and CDR2 YNFKEQ. This CDR3 region has 16 residues. CDR3 protein: CASSQGTVATNEKLFF. CDR3 nucleotide sequence: TGTGCCAGCAGCCAAGGGACAGTTGCAACTAATGAAAAACTGTTTTTT.

The rearrangement joins TRBV19 to TRBJ2-4, with D perhaps matching TRBD2 (5 bases). Germline CDR1 LNHDA, CDR2 SQIVND (reference sequence). This CDR3 is built from 15 residues. V lost 0 bases, J lost 10 bases, and 16 bases lay in between. The CDR3 here is CASSIDYRTAIIQYF. For the CDR3, the DNA is TGTGCCAGTAGTATAGACTATAGGACTGCCATTATTCAGTACTTC. The variable domain in full, with the rest retrieved from reference TRBV19 and TRBJ2-4, is DGGITQSPKYLFRKEGQNVTLSCEQNLNHDAMYWYRQDPGQGLRLIYYSQIVNDFQKGDIAEGYSVSREKKESFPLTVTSAQKNPTAFYLCASSIDYRTAIIQYFGAGTRLSVL.

The V call is TRBV5-1, the J call TRBJ2-7; 10 bases agree with TRBD2. The V gene's germline CDR1 is SGHRS and CDR2 YFSETQ. CDR3 length equals 20 residues. Trimming removed 4 bases from V and 0 bases from J; junction bases left unmatched: 19. CDR3 coding DNA: TGCGCCAGCAGCCCTCGGGGGATTAGCGGGAGGATTAGGAGCTCCTACGAGCAGTACTTC. Amino acid sequence: CASSPRGISGRIRSSYEQYF. Based on the CDR3 plus reference TRBV5-1 and TRBJ2-7, the full variable domain is KAGVTQTPRYLIKTRGQQVTLSCSPISGHRSVSWYQQTPGQGLQFLFEYFSETQRNKGNFPGRFSGRQFSNSRSEMNVSTLELGDSALYLCASSPRGISGRIRSSYEQYFGPGTRLTVT.

The V gene is TRBV27, the J gene TRBJ2-7; D is unresolved. The CDR3 extends over 15 amino acids. CDR1 and CDR2 (germline): MNHEY, SMNVEV (reference sequence). Trimming pared 1 base from V and 1 base from J, leaving 11 bases between. The CDR3 region is CASSLYPPGSYEQYF. DNA of the CDR3: TGTGCCAGCAGTTTATACCCCCCAGGTTCCTACGAGCAGTACTTC.

The chain uses TRBV7-9 and TRBJ2-4, with 7 bases matching TRBD1. The J segment lost 2 bases and the V segment lost 5 bases, leaving 18 bases of the junction unmatched. There are 19 residues in the CDR3. Germline V CDR1 and CDR2: SEHNR, FQNEAQ (reference sequence). CDR3 loop: CASSADWTGLEDSKNIQYF. Written as DNA, the CDR3 is TGTGCCAGCAGCGCAGATTGGACAGGCCTCGAGGATTCCAAAAACATTCAGTACTTC.